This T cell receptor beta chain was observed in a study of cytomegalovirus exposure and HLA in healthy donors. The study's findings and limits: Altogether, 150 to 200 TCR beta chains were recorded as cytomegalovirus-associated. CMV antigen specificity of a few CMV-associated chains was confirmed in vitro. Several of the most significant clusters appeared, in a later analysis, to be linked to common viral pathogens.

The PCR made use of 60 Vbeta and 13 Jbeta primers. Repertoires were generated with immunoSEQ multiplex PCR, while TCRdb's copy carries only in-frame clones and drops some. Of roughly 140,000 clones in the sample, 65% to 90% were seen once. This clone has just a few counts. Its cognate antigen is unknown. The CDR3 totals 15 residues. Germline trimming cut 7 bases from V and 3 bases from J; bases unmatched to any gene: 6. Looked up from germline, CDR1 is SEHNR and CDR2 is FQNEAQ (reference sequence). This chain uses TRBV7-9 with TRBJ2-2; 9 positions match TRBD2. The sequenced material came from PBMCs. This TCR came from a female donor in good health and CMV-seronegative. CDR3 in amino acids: CASKGREGYTGELFF. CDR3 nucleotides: TGTGCCAGCAAAGGGCGGGAGGGGTACACCGGGGAGCTGTTTTTT.